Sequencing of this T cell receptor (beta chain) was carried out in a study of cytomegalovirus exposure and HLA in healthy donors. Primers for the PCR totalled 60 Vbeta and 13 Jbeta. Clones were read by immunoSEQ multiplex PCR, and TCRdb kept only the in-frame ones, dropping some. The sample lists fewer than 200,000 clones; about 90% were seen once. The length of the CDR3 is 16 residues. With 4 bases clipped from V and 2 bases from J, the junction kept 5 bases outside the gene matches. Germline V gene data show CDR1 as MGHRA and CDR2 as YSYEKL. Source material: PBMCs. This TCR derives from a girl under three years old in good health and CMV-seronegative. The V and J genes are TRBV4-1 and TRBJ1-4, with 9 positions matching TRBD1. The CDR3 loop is CASSPDRGRTNEKLFF. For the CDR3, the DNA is TGCGCCAGCAGCCCCGACAGGGGGAGGACTAATGAAAAACTGTTTTTT.